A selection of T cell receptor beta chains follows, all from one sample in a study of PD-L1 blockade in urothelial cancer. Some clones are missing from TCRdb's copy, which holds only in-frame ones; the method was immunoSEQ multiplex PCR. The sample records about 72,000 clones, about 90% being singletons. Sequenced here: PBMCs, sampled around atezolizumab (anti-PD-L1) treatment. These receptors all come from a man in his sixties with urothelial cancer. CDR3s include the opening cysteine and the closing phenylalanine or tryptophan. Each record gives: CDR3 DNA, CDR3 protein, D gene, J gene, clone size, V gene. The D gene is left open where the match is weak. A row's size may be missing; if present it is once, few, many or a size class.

DNA: TGTGCCAGCAGTGAACATCAGATCACTGAAGCTTTCTTT; CDR3: CASSEHQITEAFF; D: NA; J: TRBJ1-1; size: NA; V: TRBV2
DNA: TGCGCCAGCAGCTTGGGGGGACTAGCGGGCGTGCCCTACGAGCAGTACTTC; CDR3: CASSLGGLAGVPYEQYF; D: TRBD2; J: TRBJ2-7; size: NA; V: TRBV5-1
DNA: TGTGCCAGCAGTTACGGGGGGGCTGGCTATGGCTACACCTTC; CDR3: CASSYGGAGYGYTF; D: NA; J: TRBJ1-2; size: once; V: TRBV6-5
DNA: TGTGCCAGCAGCTTAAACAGCCCCTCAACCGGGGAGCTGTTTTTT; CDR3: CASSLNSPSTGELFF; D: NA; J: TRBJ2-2; size: NA; V: TRBV7-2
DNA: TGTGCCATCAGTGGACGGACAGGGAACACTGAAGCTTTCTTT; CDR3: CAISGRTGNTEAFF; D: TRBD1; J: TRBJ1-1; size: NA; V: TRBV10-3
DNA: TGTGCCAGCAGCCCTGGACAGGCTACAGATACGCAGTATTTT; CDR3: CASSPGQATDTQYF; D: TRBD1; J: TRBJ2-3; size: few; V: TRBV11-3
DNA: TGTGCCAGCAGCGCGACAGGGGATACGGGAGATACACAGTATTTT; CDR3: CASSATGDTGDTQYF; D: TRBD1; J: TRBJ2-3; size: NA; V: TRBV9
DNA: TGTGCCAGCAGCCCCGACAGAAATCCAAACTATGGCTACACCTTC; CDR3: CASSPDRNPNYGYTF; D: NA; J: TRBJ1-2; size: NA; V: TRBV7-3
DNA: TGTGCCTGGAGTCTGGGGGGGGGAGTGGTGGCAGATACGCAGTATTTT; CDR3: CAWSLGGGVVADTQYF; D: TRBD2; J: TRBJ2-3; size: NA; V: TRBV30
DNA: TGTGCCAGCAGTTCCGGTCTGGATACGCAGTATTTT; CDR3: CASSSGLDTQYF; D: NA; J: TRBJ2-3; size: NA; V: TRBV28
DNA: TGTGCCAGCAGCCTAGCCGCCAGGGGCTACACCTTC; CDR3: CASSLAARGYTF; D: NA; J: TRBJ1-2; size: NA; V: TRBV11-3